The sequence of this T cell receptor beta chain was determined in a study of molecular identifiers for immune sequencing clone quantification. MiXCR was run by TCRdb on the PCR reads, yielding one entry per CDR3 protein. The sample has some 100,000 distinct CDR3 sequences, around 20% seen once. With RNA at 10%, 30% or 50%, naive CD8 libraries came from around 18,000 to 910,000 sorted cells. General observations from the study: Barcodes shared by identical TCR molecules could lead to underestimated sizes of highly expanded clones. The share of molecules held by clones above 20 RNA copies was over 97% in effector cells and under 1% in naive cells. Detecting spiked Jurkat TCR RNA from one cell among 950,000 to 1,000,000 naive cells was reportedly possible.

The CDR3 is 14 amino acids. CDR1 MDHEN and CDR2 SYDVKM come from the germline V gene. With 5 bases removed from V and 1 base from J, the gap between germline ends came to 11 bases. This clonotype was detected many times. What it recognizes is unknown. Sequenced input: naive CD8+ T cells from blood, with Jurkat cell RNA spiked in. Subset described: FACS-sorted CD8+CD4-CCR7+CD45RA+ naive T cells. The receptor comes from a human donor in good health. Some libraries in this study had Jurkat cell RNA spiked in. The chain uses TRBV28 and TRBJ1-1; the D gene is possibly TRBD1 (5 bases). In DNA, the CDR3 is TGTGCCAGCAGTGGGGCAGGGCCGAACACTGAAGCTTTCTTT. It translates to CASSGAGPNTEAFF.